These T cell receptor beta chains were read from a single sample in a study of PD-L1 blockade in urothelial cancer. Clones were read by immunoSEQ multiplex PCR, and TCRdb kept only the in-frame ones, dropping some. The sample carries roughly 40,000 clones, approximately 91% recorded once. The sample in question was PBMCs, obtained around atezolizumab (anti-PD-L1) treatment. The receptors were sampled from a donor aged 40 or older with urothelial cancer. Each CDR3 is given with its conserved first and last residue. Fields, in order: J gene, V gene, D gene, clone size, CDR3 protein, CDR3 DNA. D genes are given only for firm matches. The size entry is marked missing in some rows and otherwise reads once, few, many or a size class.

>TRBJ2-5|TRBV4-1|.|.
CASSPAGMETQYF
TGCGCCAGCAGCCCCGCAGGGATGGAGACCCAGTACTTC
>TRBJ2-3|TRBV9|TRBD2|.
CASSVAASGRGGTQYF
TGTGCCAGCAGCGTAGCGGCTAGCGGGAGAGGGGGTACGCAGTATTTT
>TRBJ1-2|TRBV7-8|.|.
CASGGGPYGYTF
TGTGCCAGCGGGGGGGGACCTTATGGCTACACCTTC
>TRBJ2-5|TRBV2|.|.
CASSFDRRQETQYF
TGTGCCAGCAGTTTCGACAGGCGGCAAGAGACCCAGTACTTC
>TRBJ2-1|TRBV5-4|.|few
CASSLGLDQGNEQFF
TGTGCCAGCAGCTTGGGACTGGACCAGGGCAATGAGCAGTTCTTC
>TRBJ1-5|TRBV19|.|.
CASSTYRDRNQPQHF
TGTGCCAGTAGTACCTACAGGGACCGGAATCAGCCCCAGCATTTT
>TRBJ1-4|TRBV6-1|.|few
CASKTGDGKLFF
TGTGCCAGCAAGACAGGTGATGGAAAACTGTTTTTT
>TRBJ1-3|TRBV6-6|.|.
CASRNPGGSGNTIYF
TGTGCCAGCAGAAACCCCGGCGGATCTGGAAACACCATATATTTT
>TRBJ2-7|TRBV18|.|once
CASSLLGQGGDEQYF
TGTGCCAGCTCACTCCTGGGGCAGGGAGGCGACGAGCAGTACTTC
>TRBJ1-3|TRBV7-9|.|.
CASSFGPGSGNTIYF
.
>TRBJ2-7|TRBV30|.|.
CACQGGASYEQYF
TGTGCCTGTCAGGGGGGAGCCTCCTACGAGCAGTACTTC
>TRBJ2-5|TRBV5-1|.|.
CASSWGDLYQETQYF
TGCGCCAGCAGCTGGGGGGACTTGTACCAAGAGACCCAGTACTTC
>TRBJ1-5|TRBV19|.|.
CASSTLLLPRGQPQHF
TGTGCCAGTAGTACCTTACTGCTGCCCCGGGGTCAGCCCCAGCATTTT
>TRBJ2-7|TRBV19|TRBD1|.
CASSRTGSSYEQYF
TGTGCCAGTAGTAGGACAGGGAGCTCCTACGAGCAGTACTTC
>TRBJ2-3|TRBV12-5|TRBD2|.
CASGPPLAGNSDTQYF
TGTGCTAGTGGTCCCCCCCTAGCGGGAAACTCAGATACGCAGTATTTT
>TRBJ2-5|TRBV19|.|.
CASRDEQGRETQYF
TGTGCCAGTAGAGACGAGCAGGGTCGGGAGACCCAGTACTTC
>TRBJ2-1|TRBV14|TRBD1|.
CASSRTGTAYNEQFF
TGTGCCAGCAGCCGAACCGGGACAGCCTACAATGAGCAGTTCTTC
>TRBJ1-1|TRBV7-9|.|.
CASSDTGGAGRGREAFF
TGTGCCAGCAGCGACACGGGAGGGGCCGGCCGGGGCCGGGAAGCTTTCTTT
>TRBJ2-2|TRBV5-6|.|.
CASWRQGGTGELFF
TGTGCCAGCTGGCGTCAGGGCGGCACCGGGGAGCTGTTTTTT
>TRBJ2-4|TRBV5-1|TRBD2|.
CASSLAGGTGTSGTEAKNIQYF
TGCGCCAGCAGCTTGGCTGGGGGAACCGGGACTAGCGGGACCGAAGCCAAAAACATTCAGTACTTC
>TRBJ2-1|TRBV19|TRBD2|.
CASSGERGRSYNEQFF
TGTGCCAGTAGTGGGGAGCGGGGCCGCTCCTACAATGAGCAGTTCTTC
>TRBJ1-3|TRBV4-1|.|.
CASSQDVVASNGNTIYF
TGCGCCAGCAGCCAAGATGTCGTGGCCTCGAACGGAAACACCATATATTTT
>TRBJ1-2|TRBV25-1|.|few
CASSRGYGYTF
TGTGCCAGCAGCAGAGGTTATGGCTACACCTTC
>TRBJ2-3|TRBV19|TRBD2|.
CASRPTSGGTDTQYF
TGTGCCAGTAGGCCGACTAGCGGGGGCACAGATACGCAGTATTTT
>TRBJ1-2|TRBV19|TRBD1|.
CATQGGINYGYTF
TGTGCCACCCAGGGGGGCATTAACTATGGCTACACCTTC
>TRBJ2-1|TRBV7-3|.|.
CASSLGPPPNEQFF
TGTGCCAGCAGCTTGGGGCCACCGCCTAATGAGCAGTTCTTC
>TRBJ2-5|TRBV28|.|.
CASSSSYQETQYF
TGTGCCAGCAGTTCCTCGTACCAAGAGACCCAGTACTTC
>TRBJ2-5|TRBV7-3|TRBD2|.
CASSLAGGETQYF
TGTGCCAGCAGCCTAGCGGGAGGAGAGACCCAGTACTTC
>TRBJ1-1|TRBV18|.|few
CASSPLSQGRTEAFF
TGTGCCAGCTCACCACTCTCGCAGGGCAGGACTGAAGCTTTCTTT